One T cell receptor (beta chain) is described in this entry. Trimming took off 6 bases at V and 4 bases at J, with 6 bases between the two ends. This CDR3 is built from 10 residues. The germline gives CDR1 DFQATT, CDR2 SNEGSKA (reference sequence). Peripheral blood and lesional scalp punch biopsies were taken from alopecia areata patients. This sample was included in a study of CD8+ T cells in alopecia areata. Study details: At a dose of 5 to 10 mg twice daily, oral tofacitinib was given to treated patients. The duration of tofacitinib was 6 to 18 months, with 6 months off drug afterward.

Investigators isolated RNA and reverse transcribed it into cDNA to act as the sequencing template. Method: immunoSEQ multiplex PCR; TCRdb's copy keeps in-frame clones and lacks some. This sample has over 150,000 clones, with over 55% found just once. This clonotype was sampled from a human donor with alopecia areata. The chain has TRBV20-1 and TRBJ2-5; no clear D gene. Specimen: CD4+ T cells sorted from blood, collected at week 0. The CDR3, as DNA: TGCAGTGCGAGAATAGAGACCCAGTACTTC. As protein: CSARIETQYF.